The 30 T cell receptor beta chains listed next were all sequenced from one sample in a study of cytomegalovirus exposure and HLA in healthy donors. Vbeta (60) and Jbeta (13) primers were used in the PCR. The table came from immunoSEQ multiplex PCR; TCRdb's copy has only in-frame clones and leaves some out. The profile shows 180,000 or so clones, around three quarters of them singletons. Sample: PBMCs. These TCRs come from a woman aged 50 to 60 in good health and CMV-seronegative.

The gene calls are TRBV27 and TRBJ1-4; TRBD1 matches at 7 bases. Trimming cost V 4 bases and J 8 bases; bases outside gene matches: 10. The CDR3 loop spans 15 amino acids. Germline-derived CDR1 and CDR2 are MNHEY and SMNVEV (reference sequence). CDR3 coding DNA: TGTGCCAGCAGTTCCCGGCCAGGGGGGTTGGAAAAACTGTTTTTT. Its protein is CASSSRPGGLEKLFF.

The chain links TRBV9 to TRBJ2-1; D possibly corresponds to TRBD2 (6 bases). Trimming cost V 3 bases and J 14 bases, with 15 bases left between them. Per germline, CDR1 SGDLS and CDR2 YYNGEE. The length of the CDR3 is 12 residues. The CDR3 DNA sequence: TGTGCCAGCAGCGCGGGGGAAGGTACGGAGTTCTTC. Translating gives CASSAGEGTEFF.

The chain is built from TRBV7-9 and TRBJ2-1, with D perhaps matching TRBD2 (5 bases). The CDR3 has 14 residues. V lost 5 bases and J 3 bases, leaving 11 bases between the germline ends. Per the germline V gene, CDR1 is SEHNR and CDR2 is FQNEAQ (reference sequence). The CDR3: CASSLRRGYNEQFF. The CDR3 DNA sequence: TGTGCCAGCAGCCTCCGACGGGGCTACAATGAGCAGTTCTTC.

CDR3: CASSTKRGGTYNEQFF. The DNA of the CDR3 is TGTGCCAGCTCAACCAAGCGGGGGGGAACCTACAATGAGCAGTTCTTC. The chain couples TRBV18 to TRBJ2-1; the match to TRBD2 covers 10 bases. The J segment lost 2 bases and the V segment lost 5 bases, leaving 6 bases of the junction unmatched. The CDR3 loop spans 16 amino acids. Looked up from germline, CDR1 is KGHSH and CDR2 is LQKENI.

The J gene is TRBJ2-1, the V gene TRBV18; 8 nucleotides align to TRBD2. Germline loops: CDR1 KGHSH, CDR2 LQKENI. V was pared by 3 bases and J by 10 bases, with 14 bases of the junction left unmatched. The CDR3 runs to 16 residues. Here the CDR3 reads CASSPSWGGGSGEQFF. The CDR3 nucleotides read TGTGCCAGCTCACCGTCCTGGGGCGGGGGGTCAGGCGAGCAGTTCTTC.

The chain combines TRBV5-8 with TRBJ2-7, with 9 bases aligning to TRBD1. The V and J ends lost 7 bases and 2 bases, in that order; junction bases with no gene match: 13. Germline V gene lookup returns CDR1 SGHTS and CDR2 YDEGEE. This CDR3 region has 16 residues. The chain's CDR3 is CASFTLNRGRAYEQYF. The CDR3 region has the DNA TGTGCCAGCTTCACCCTAAACAGGGGGCGGGCCTACGAGCAGTACTTC.

The CDR3 nucleotides read TGTGCCAGCAGTAGGCAGGTCACCTACGAGCAGTACTTC. Its translation is CASSRQVTYEQYF. The chain has TRBV6-5 and TRBJ2-7; D is ambiguous. CDR3 size: 13 residues. CDR1 is MNHEY, CDR2 SVGAGI, per germline. The ends were cut back, 5 bases at V and 2 bases at J, with 10 bases in the middle.

This chain links TRBV4-3 with TRBJ2-7, with TRBD2 identical over 8 bases. The CDR3 is 16 residues long. Germline V lookup: CDR1 LGHNA, CDR2 YSLEER. With V trimmed by 0 bases and J by 2 bases, 6 bases remained unmatched. CDR3 residues: CASSQDLGAGAYEQYF. CDR3 sequence (DNA): TGCGCCAGCAGCCAAGATTTAGGAGCGGGGGCCTACGAGCAGTACTTC.

This clone was recorded once. The V call is TRBV5-1, the J call TRBJ1-5; D not certain. This CDR3 contains 14 residues. Germline CDR1 SGHRS, CDR2 YFSETQ. V was shortened by 2 bases and J by 5 bases, with 11 bases between the two germline ends. The CDR3 DNA follows: TGCGCCAGCAGCTTAGGAGGGTTGGATCAGCCCCAGCATTTT. Translating gives CASSLGGLDQPQHF.

The chain recombines TRBV27 with TRBJ1-2; tentatively, D is TRBD1 (5 bases). The CDR3 runs to 15 residues. Between the trimmed V and J ends, which lost 2 bases and 5 bases, there was a span of 15 bases. Looked up from germline, CDR1 is MNHEY and CDR2 is SMNVEV (reference sequence). The CDR3 coding sequence is TGTGCCAGCAGTTTAGGTGGGGCCTCCGCTTATGGCTACACCTTC. Translation: CASSLGGASAYGYTF.

Comments on this clone: Mismatch with germline at one junction end may stem from a read error. The DNA for the CDR3 is TGTGCCAGCGCGGGGGCGGCTATCTATAGCTACACCTTC. Translation: CASAGAAIYSYTF. V usage is TRBV28 and J usage is TRBJ1-2; tentatively, D is TRBD1 (6 bases). Germline V gene lookup returns CDR1 MDHEN and CDR2 SYDVKM. The CDR3 totals 13 residues.

V gene TRBV5-1 combines with J gene TRBJ2-1; 9 bases align to TRBD2. The CDR3 consists of 15 residues. The ends lost 4 bases at V and 9 bases at J; junction bases unmatched: 11. Looked up from germline, CDR1 is SGHRS and CDR2 is YFSETQ. Here the CDR3 DNA reads TGCGCCAGCAGCCCCGGGGTAGCGGGAGTAGGTGAGCAGTTCTTC. Its translation is CASSPGVAGVGEQFF.

Details on this clone: Different DNA sequences within this sample yield the same CDR3. The chain links TRBV11-2 to TRBJ1-6; D is ambiguous. Germline assignment: CDR1 SGHAT and CDR2 FQNNGV. The CDR3 consists of 15 residues. V lost 5 bases, J lost 6 bases, and 14 bases lay in between. The CDR3 loop is CASSPTTGRNSPLHF. The CDR3 nucleotides are TGTGCCAGCAGCCCTACGACTGGTCGTAATTCACCCCTCCACTTT. Together with reference TRBV11-2 and TRBJ1-6, the CDR3 gives the full variable domain: EAGVAQSPRYKIIEKRQSVAFWCNPISGHATLYWYQQILGQGPKLLIQFQNNGVVDDSQLPKDRFSAERLKGVDSTLKIQPAKLEDSAVYLCASSPTTGRNSPLHFGNGTRLTVT.

The chain employs TRBV30 and TRBJ2-2, with D maybe TRBD2 (6 bases). Trimming removed 5 bases at V and 1 base at J, with 11 bases between. Germline V gene data show CDR1 as GTSNPN and CDR2 as SVGIG (reference sequence). CDR3 length: 14 amino acids. The CDR3 loop is CAWSLARNTGELFF. DNA of the CDR3: TGTGCCTGGTCCCTAGCGAGGAACACCGGGGAGCTGTTTTTT.

The V gene is TRBV5-1, the J gene TRBJ2-1; 8 bases line up with TRBD2. V was pared by 3 bases and J by 1 base, with 6 bases of the junction left unmatched. The germline V gene encodes CDR1 SGHRS and CDR2 YFSETQ. This CDR3 spans 16 amino acids. The CDR3 region has the DNA TGCGCCAGCAGCTCCAGCGGGGGTATATCCTACAATGAGCAGTTCTTC. Translation gives CASSSSGGISYNEQFF.

This rearrangement joins TRBV28 to TRBJ1-4; 8 bases fit TRBD1. This CDR3 contains 14 residues. Per the germline V gene, CDR1 is MDHEN and CDR2 is SYDVKM. V trimming: 8 bases; J trimming: 5 bases; junction bases outside the gene matches: 7. The CDR3 sequence is CASGTGIRNEKLFF. The CDR3 region has the DNA TGTGCCAGCGGGACAGGCATTCGAAATGAAAAACTGTTTTTT.

In the case of this clone: This specimen includes other DNA sequences encoding the same CDR3. The chain recombines TRBV30 with TRBJ2-7; D uncertain. V shed 1 base and J shed 1 base, with 2 bases lying between them. This CDR3 has 11 amino acids. Per the germline V gene, CDR1 is GTSNPN and CDR2 is SVGIG (reference sequence). Written as DNA, the CDR3 is TGTGCCTGGAGTGCTTCCTACGAGCAGTACTTC. Translation gives CAWSASYEQYF.

The rearrangement links TRBV6-5 to TRBJ2-5; D is possibly TRBD2 (6 bases). The closer fit of TRBJ2-7 to the DNA end suggests the J call may be wrong. Per the germline V gene, CDR1 is MNHEY and CDR2 is SVGAGI. The CDR3 totals 12 residues. The CDR3 bases are TGTGCCAGCAGGCGGGACTCCTACGAGCAGTACTTC. Its protein is CASRRDSYEQYF.

As to this clone: Within the sample, other DNA sequences also encode this same CDR3. The V and J genes are TRBV27 and TRBJ1-6; the D is unclear. The CDR3 runs to 15 residues. V was clipped by 5 bases and J by 0 bases, with 8 bases between them. The germline V gene has CDR1 MNHEY and CDR2 SMNVEV (reference sequence). CDR3 sequence: CASSPWSSYNSPLHF. DNA for the CDR3: TGTGCCAGCAGTCCCTGGAGCTCCTATAATTCACCCCTCCACTTT.

The chain is built from TRBV7-8 and TRBJ1-1, with 9 bases lining up with TRBD1. The CDR3 has 15 residues. The junction had 6 bases not matched to a gene; V was cut back by 3 bases and J by 4 bases. Germline V gives CDR1 SGHVS, CDR2 FQNEAQ. Here the CDR3 reads CASSFQQGASTEAFF. CDR3 nucleotide sequence: TGTGCCAGCAGCTTCCAACAGGGGGCGAGCACTGAAGCTTTCTTT.

The chain joins TRBV6-5 to TRBJ1-1; D ambiguous. The CDR3 extends over 12 amino acids. With 2 bases removed from V and 6 bases from J, the gap between germline ends came to 7 bases. Germline-derived CDR1 and CDR2 are MNHEY and SVGAGI. The CDR3 region is CASSYPSPEAFF. CDR3 nucleotides: TGTGCCAGCAGTTACCCCTCCCCTGAAGCTTTCTTT.

This clone has only a few counts. This sequence joins TRBV5-4 and TRBJ2-6; no definite D call. The CDR3 totals 15 residues. Deletions cut 5 bases from V and 3 bases from J, with 12 bases between. Germline-derived CDR1 and CDR2 are SGHNT and YYREEE (reference sequence). The CDR3 region is CASSPSPGGANVLTF. In DNA form, the CDR3 reads TGTGCCAGCAGTCCCAGTCCAGGTGGGGCCAACGTCCTGACTTTC.

The chain uses TRBV6-1 and TRBJ2-5, with 7 bases that match TRBD1. The J call could be wrong; TRBJ2-7 is a better fit for the DNA end. This CDR3 is 13 amino acids long. Germline CDR1 MNHNS, CDR2 SASEGT. The CDR3 bases are TGTGCCAGCAGTGACCCGACAGGGTACGAGCAGTACTTC. It is translated as CASSDPTGYEQYF.

This clone was observed a few times. The chain is built from TRBV4-2 and TRBJ1-1; D is uncertain. CDR1 is LGHNA and CDR2 is YNFKEQ in the germline V gene. The CDR3 has 13 amino acids. The V gene lost 10 bases and the J gene lost 7 bases, with 19 bases spanning the gap. In nucleotides, the CDR3 is TGTGCCACCGTTAGTACTTTGTTTGATGAAGCTTTCTTT. It translates to CATVSTLFDEAFF.

The rearrangement uses TRBV15 and TRBJ2-7, with a possible D match to TRBD1 (6 bases). CDR1 and CDR2 (germline): LNHNV, YYDKDF (reference sequence). Trimming removed 2 bases from V and 0 bases from J, with 11 bases in between. The CDR3 consists of 15 residues. The CDR3 region is CATSRRDTLSYEQYF. In nucleotides, the CDR3 is TGTGCCACCAGCAGACGGGACACCCTCTCCTACGAGCAGTACTTC.

The chain recombines TRBV5-1 with TRBJ2-3; D might be TRBD1 (6 bases). The germline V gene encodes CDR1 SGHRS and CDR2 YFSETQ. The CDR3 spans 16 residues. Between the trimmed V and J ends, which lost 4 bases and 1 base, there was a span of 16 bases. As DNA, the CDR3 is TGCGCCAGCAGCCCCCAAACTAGACAGGGCACAGATACGCAGTATTTT. This codes for CASSPQTRQGTDTQYF.

The chain employs TRBV18 and TRBJ1-1, with TRBD1 as a possible D gene (6 bases). The CDR3 sequence is 16 residues long. V was clipped by 6 bases and J by 1 base, with 18 bases between them. Per germline, CDR1 KGHSH and CDR2 LQKENI. In DNA, the CDR3 is TGTGCCAGCTCGCCATTAACCAGGGGTAAGAACACTGAAGCTTTCTTT. Residues: CASSPLTRGKNTEAFF.

This clone was observed once. The V gene is TRBV5-1, the J gene TRBJ2-5; D may be TRBD2 (5 bases). V gave up 0 bases and J gave up 1 base, with 10 bases separating them. This CDR3 has 15 residues. Per the germline V gene, CDR1 is SGHRS and CDR2 is YFSETQ. DNA of the CDR3: TGCGCCAGCAGCTTGGCCGAGGGCCGCCAAGAGACCCAGTACTTC. This translates into CASSLAEGRQETQYF.

The chain is built from TRBV6-5 and TRBJ1-1, with 9 positions matching TRBD1. Germline lookup yields CDR1 MNHEY and CDR2 SVGAGI. V lost 6 bases and J lost 1; bases outside the gene matches: 3. The CDR3 is 14 residues long. The CDR3 spells CASRGTGTNTEAFF. The CDR3 DNA is TGTGCCAGCAGGGGGACAGGGACGAACACTGAAGCTTTCTTT.

This clone was detected only once. The J gene is TRBJ1-1, the V gene TRBV6-5; 7 bases match TRBD1. The CDR3 has 14 residues. Germline CDR1 reads MNHEY; CDR2 reads SVGAGI. Trimming cost V 6 bases and J 0 bases; bases outside gene matches: 4. The CDR3 DNA is TGTGCCAGCAGGACAGGGATTTTGAACACTGAAGCTTTCTTT. Its translation is CASRTGILNTEAFF.